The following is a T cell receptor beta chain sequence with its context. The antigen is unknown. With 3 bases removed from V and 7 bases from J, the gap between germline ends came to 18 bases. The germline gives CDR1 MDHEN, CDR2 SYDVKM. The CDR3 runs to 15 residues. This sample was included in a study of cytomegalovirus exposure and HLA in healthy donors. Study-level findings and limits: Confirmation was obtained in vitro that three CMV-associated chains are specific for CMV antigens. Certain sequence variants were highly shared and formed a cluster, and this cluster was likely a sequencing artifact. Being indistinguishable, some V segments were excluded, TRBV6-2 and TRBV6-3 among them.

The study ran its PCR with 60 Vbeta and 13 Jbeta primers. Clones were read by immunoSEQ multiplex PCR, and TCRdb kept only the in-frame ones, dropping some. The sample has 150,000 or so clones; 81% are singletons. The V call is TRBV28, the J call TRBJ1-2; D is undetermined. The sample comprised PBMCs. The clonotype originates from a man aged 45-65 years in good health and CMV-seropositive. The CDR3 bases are TGTGCCAGCAGTTTGTCAGGCGGGATTACGGCTGGCTACACCTTC. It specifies CASSLSGGITAGYTF.